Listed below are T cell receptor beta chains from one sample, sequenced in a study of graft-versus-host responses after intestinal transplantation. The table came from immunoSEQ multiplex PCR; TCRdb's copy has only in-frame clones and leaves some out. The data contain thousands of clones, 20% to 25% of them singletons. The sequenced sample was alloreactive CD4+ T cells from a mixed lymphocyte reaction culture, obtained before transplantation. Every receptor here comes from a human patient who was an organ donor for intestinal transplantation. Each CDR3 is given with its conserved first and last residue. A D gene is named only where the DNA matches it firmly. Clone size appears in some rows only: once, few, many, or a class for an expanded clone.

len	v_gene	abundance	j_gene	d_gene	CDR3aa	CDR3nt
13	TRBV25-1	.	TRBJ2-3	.	CASSEWGTDTQYF	TGTGCCAGCAGTGAATGGGGCACAGATACGCAGTATTTT
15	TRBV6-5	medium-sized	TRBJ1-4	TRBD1	CASSYFRQGNEKLFF	TGTGCCAGCAGTTACTTCCGACAGGGTAATGAAAAACTGTTTTTT
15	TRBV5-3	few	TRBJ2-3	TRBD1	CASRRQGAGVDTQYF	TGTGCCAGCAGGCGACAGGGGGCTGGGGTAGATACGCAGTATTTT
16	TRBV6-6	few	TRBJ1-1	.	CSSSYPLTGVNTEAFF	TGTTCCAGCAGTTACCCCCTGACGGGTGTGAACACTGAAGCTTTCTTT
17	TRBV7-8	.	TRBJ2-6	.	CASSFGTPVSGANVLTF	TGTGCCAGCAGCTTCGGGACACCCGTCTCTGGGGCCAACGTCCTGACTTTC
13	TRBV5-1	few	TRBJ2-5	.	CASSLLGPEAQYF	TGCGCCAGCAGCCTCCTTGGACCGGAGGCCCAGTACTTC
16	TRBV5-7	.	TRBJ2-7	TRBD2	CASSLNPGLAGYEQYF	TGTGCCAGCAGCTTAAACCCGGGACTAGCGGGCTACGAGCAGTACTTC
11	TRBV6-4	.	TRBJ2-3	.	CASNRSDTQYF	TGTGCCAGCAATCGGTCAGATACGCAGTATTTT
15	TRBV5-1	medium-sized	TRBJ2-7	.	CASSLEGGWGYEQYF	TGCGCCAGCAGCTTGGAGGGCGGGTGGGGATACGAGCAGTACTTC
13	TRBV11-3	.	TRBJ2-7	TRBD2	CASSLEGGREQYF	TGTGCCAGCAGCTTAGAGGGAGGGCGTGAGCAGTACTTC
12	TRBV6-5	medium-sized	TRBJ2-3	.	CASSLDTDTQYF	TGTGCCAGCAGTTTAGACACAGATACGCAGTATTTT
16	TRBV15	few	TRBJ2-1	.	CATSTVPGLANNEQFF	TGTGCCACCAGCACAGTGCCGGGTCTTGCTAACAATGAGCAGTTCTTC
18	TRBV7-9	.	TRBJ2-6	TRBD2	CASSFGRGVLAGANVLTF	TGTGCCAGCAGCTTCGGGCGGGGGGTTTTGGCTGGGGCCAACGTCCTGACTTTC
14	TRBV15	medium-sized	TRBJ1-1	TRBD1	CATSRAYRGTEAFF	TGTGCCACCAGCAGAGCTTACAGGGGCACTGAAGCTTTCTTT
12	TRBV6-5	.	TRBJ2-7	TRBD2	CASSSSGYEQYF	TGTGCCAGCAGTTCTAGCGGCTACGAGCAGTACTTC
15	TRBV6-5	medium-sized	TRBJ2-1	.	CASSYSSAVGNEQFF	TGTGCCAGCAGTTACTCTAGCGCGGTTGGCAATGAGCAGTTCTTC
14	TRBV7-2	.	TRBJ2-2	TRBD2	CASSYGGVGGELFF	TGTGCCAGCAGCTACGGGGGGGTGGGCGGGGAGCTGTTTTTT
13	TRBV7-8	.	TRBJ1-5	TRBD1	CASSQDRAQPQHF	TGTGCCAGCAGCCAGGACAGGGCTCAGCCCCAGCATTTT
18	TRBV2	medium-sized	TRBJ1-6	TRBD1	CASSTTGGDANYNSPLHF	TGTGCCAGCAGCACGACAGGGGGCGATGCCAATTATAATTCACCCCTCCACTTT
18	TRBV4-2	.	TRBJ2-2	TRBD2	CASSQVWLAGGPGGELFF	TGTGCCAGCAGCCAAGTCTGGCTAGCGGGAGGGCCGGGCGGGGAGCTGTTTTTT
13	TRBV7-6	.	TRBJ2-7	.	CASSTGVTYEQYF	TGTGCCAGCAGTACCGGGGTCACCTACGAGCAGTACTTC
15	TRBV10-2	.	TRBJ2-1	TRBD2	CAISEAGLAGGEQFF	TGTGCCATCAGTGAAGCGGGACTAGCGGGAGGCGAGCAGTTCTTC
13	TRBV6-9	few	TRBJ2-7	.	CASSYSRWDEQYF	TGTGCCAGCAGTTACAGTAGGTGGGACGAGCAGTACTTC
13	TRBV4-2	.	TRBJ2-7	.	CASSQVDGYEQYF	TGTGCCAGCAGCCAAGTCGACGGCTACGAGCAGTACTTC
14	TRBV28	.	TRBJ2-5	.	CASSLLFRAKTQYF	TGTGCCAGCAGTTTATTATTCAGGGCGAAGACCCAGTACTTC
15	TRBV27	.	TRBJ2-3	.	CASSSRGLGTDTQYF	TGTGCCAGCAGTTCTCGGGGACTTGGCACAGATACGCAGTATTTT
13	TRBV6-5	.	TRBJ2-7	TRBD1	CASTRDRNYEQYF	TGTGCCAGCACCCGGGACAGAAACTACGAGCAGTACTTC
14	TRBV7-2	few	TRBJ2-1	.	CASSLGWAYNEQFF	TGTGCCAGCAGCTTAGGTTGGGCGTACAATGAGCAGTTCTTC
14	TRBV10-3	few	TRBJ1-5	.	CAISESGGNQPQHF	TGTGCCATCAGTGAGTCGGGGGGGAATCAGCCCCAGCATTTT